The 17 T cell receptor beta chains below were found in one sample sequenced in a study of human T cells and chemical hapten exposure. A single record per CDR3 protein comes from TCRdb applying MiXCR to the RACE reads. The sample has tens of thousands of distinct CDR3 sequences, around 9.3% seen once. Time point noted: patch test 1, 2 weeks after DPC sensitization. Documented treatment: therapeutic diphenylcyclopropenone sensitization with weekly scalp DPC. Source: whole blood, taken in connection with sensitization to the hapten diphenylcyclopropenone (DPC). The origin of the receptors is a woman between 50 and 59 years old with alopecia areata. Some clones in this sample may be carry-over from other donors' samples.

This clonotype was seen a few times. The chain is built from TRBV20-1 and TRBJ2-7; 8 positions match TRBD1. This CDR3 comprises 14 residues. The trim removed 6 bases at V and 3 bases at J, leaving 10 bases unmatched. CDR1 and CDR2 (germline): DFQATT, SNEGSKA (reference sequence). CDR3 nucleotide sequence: TGCAGTGCGATAGAGATCACAGGGGGCTACGAGCAGTACTTC. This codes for CSAIEITGGYEQYF.

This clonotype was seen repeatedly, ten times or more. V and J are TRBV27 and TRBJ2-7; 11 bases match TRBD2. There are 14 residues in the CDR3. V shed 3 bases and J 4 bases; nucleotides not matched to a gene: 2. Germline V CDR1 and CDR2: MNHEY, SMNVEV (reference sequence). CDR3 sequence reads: CASSFGTSGYEQYF. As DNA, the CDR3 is TGTGCCAGCAGTTTCGGGACTAGCGGTTACGAGCAGTACTTC.

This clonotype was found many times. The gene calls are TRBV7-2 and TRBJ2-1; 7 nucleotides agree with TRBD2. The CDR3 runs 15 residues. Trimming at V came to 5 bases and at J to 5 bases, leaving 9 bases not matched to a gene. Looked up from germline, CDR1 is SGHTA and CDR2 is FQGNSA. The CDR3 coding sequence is TGTGCCAGCAGCCCACCGGCTAGCGGAAACAATGAGCAGTTCTTC. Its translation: CASSPPASGNNEQFF. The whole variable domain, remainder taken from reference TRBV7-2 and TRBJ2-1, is GAGVSQSPSNKVTEKGKDVELRCDPISGHTALYWYRQSLGQGLEFLIYFQGNSAPDKSGLPSDRFSAERTGGSVSTLTIQRTQQEDSAVYLCASSPPASGNNEQFFGPGTRLTVL.

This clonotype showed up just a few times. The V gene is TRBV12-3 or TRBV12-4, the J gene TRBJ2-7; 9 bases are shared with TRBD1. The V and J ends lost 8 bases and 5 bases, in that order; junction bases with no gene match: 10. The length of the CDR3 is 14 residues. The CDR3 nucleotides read TGTGCCAGCCGCCCAGGGGGACAGGGTAACGAGCAGTACTTC. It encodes CASRPGGQGNEQYF.

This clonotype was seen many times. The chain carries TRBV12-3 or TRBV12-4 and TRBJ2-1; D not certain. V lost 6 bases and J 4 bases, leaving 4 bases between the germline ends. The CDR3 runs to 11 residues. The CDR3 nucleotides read TGTGCCAGCAGAACTTACAATGAGCAGTTCTTC. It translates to CASRTYNEQFF.

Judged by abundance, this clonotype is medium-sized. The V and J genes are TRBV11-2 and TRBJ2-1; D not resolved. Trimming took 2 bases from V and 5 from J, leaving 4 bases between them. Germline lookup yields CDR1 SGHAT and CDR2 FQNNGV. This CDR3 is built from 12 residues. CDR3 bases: TGTGCCAGCAGCTTATCGAACAATGAGCAGTTCTTC. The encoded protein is CASSLSNNEQFF.

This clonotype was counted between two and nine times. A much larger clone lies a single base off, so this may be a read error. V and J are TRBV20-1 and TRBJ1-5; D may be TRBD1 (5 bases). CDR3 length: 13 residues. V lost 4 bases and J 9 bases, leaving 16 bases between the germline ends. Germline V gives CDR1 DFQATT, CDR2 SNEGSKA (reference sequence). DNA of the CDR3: TGCAGTGCTACCCTGCGGGGGGATCGGCCCCAGCATTTT. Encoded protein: CSATLRGDRPQHF.

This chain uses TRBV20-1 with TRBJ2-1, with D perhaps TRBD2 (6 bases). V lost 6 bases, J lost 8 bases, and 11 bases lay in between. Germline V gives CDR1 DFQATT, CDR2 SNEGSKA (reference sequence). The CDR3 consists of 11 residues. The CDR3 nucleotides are TGCAGTGCCAGACTAGTGCATGAGCAGTTCTTC. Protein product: CSARLVHEQFF.

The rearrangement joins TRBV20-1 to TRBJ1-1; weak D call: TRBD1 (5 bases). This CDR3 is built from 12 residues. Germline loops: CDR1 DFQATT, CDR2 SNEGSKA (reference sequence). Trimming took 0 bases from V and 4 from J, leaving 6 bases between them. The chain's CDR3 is CSAREGGTEAFF. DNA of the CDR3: TGCAGTGCTAGAGAGGGGGGCACTGAAGCTTTCTTT.

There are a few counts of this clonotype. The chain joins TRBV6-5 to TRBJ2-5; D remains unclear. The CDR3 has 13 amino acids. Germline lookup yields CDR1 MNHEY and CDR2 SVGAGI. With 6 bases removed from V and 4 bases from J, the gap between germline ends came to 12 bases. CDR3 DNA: TGTGCCAGCAGCTTGAGAGTCTTAGAGACCCAGTACTTC. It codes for CASSLRVLETQYF.

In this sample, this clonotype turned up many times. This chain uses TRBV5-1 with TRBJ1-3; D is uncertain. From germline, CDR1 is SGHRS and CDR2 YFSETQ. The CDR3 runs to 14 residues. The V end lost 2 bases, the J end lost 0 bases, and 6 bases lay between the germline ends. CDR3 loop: CASSFESSGNTIYF. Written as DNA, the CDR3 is TGCGCCAGCAGCTTCGAATCCTCTGGAAACACCATATATTTT.

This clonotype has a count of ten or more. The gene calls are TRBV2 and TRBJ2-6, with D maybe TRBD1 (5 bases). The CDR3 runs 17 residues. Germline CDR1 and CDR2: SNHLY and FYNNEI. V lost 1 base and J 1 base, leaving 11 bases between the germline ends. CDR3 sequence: CASSEEGKASGANVLTF. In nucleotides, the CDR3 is TGTGCCAGCAGTGAAGAGGGGAAGGCTTCTGGGGCCAACGTCCTGACTTTC.

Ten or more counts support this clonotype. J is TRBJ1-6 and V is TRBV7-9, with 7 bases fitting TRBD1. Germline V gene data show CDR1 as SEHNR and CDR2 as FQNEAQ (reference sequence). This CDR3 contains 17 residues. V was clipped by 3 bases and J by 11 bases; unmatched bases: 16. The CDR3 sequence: CASSFQDHQGVGTPLHF. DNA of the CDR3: TGTGCCAGCAGCTTCCAGGACCATCAGGGGGTCGGGACACCCCTCCACTTT.

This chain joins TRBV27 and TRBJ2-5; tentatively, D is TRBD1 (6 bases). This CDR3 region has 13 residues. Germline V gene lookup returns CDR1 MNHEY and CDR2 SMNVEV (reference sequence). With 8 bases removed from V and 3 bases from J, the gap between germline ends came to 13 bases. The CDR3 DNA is TGTGCCAGCGCTGACTGGGACAAAGAGACCCAGTACTTC. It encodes CASADWDKETQYF.

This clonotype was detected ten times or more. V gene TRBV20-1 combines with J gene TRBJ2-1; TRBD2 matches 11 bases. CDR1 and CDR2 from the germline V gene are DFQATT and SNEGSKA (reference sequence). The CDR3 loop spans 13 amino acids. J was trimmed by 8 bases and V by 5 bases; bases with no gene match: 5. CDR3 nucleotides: TGCAGTGCTCGGACTAGCGGGCGCTATGAGCAGTTCTTC. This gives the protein CSARTSGRYEQFF.

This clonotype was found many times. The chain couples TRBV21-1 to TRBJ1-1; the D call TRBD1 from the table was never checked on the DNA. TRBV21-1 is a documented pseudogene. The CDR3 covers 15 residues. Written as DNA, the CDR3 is TGTGCCAGCAGCAGGCTCCGGGACGGCGAAACTGAAGCTTTCTTT. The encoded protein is CASSRLRDGETEAFF.

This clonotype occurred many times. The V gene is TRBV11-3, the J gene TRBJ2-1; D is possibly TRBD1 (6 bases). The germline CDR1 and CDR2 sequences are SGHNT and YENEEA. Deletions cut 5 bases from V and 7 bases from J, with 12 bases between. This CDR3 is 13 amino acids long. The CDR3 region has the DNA TGTGCCAGCAGCCAGGGGCGGTGGAATGAGCAGTTCTTC. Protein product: CASSQGRWNEQFF.